This TCR beta chain was profiled in a study of monozygotic twins with inflammatory bowel disease. Generation of cDNA took place in eight separate reactions per sample. TCRdb reprocessed the 5' RACE reads and stores each CDR3 protein as one record, lacking DNA. Its table records 300,000 to 350,000 distinct CDR3 sequences. This CDR3 is built from 14 residues. Per the germline V gene, CDR1 is LNHNV and CDR2 is YYDKDF (reference sequence). The clonotype was recovered from a human donor with ulcerative colitis or Crohn's disease, or a healthy co-twin of an affected twin (not recorded which). This chain connects TRBV15 to TRBJ1-6. What was sequenced was blood. CDR3 region: CATSDGTFGGPLHF.